This T cell receptor beta chain was profiled in a study of blood T cell repertoires in COVID-19. The V end lost 3 bases, the J end lost 4 bases, and 4 bases lay between the germline ends. The length of the CDR3 is 11 residues. On this clone: The sample contains more than one DNA sequence encoding this CDR3.

Produced via immunoSEQ multiplex PCR; TCRdb's table is partial and in-frame only. This sample has about 300,000 clones, with about 90% found just once. The chain employs TRBV12-3 or TRBV12-4 and TRBJ2-7; D is ambiguous. This TCR came from a man aged 18 to 30 who had recovered from COVID-19. Source material: peripheral blood. The CDR3 spells CASSFGYEQYF. The CDR3 region has the DNA TGTGCCAGCAGTTTCGGGTACGAGCAGTACTTC.